This T cell receptor beta chain was retrieved from a study of Graves' ophthalmopathy and Graves' hyperthyroidism. Study-wide points: Thyroid clonotypes that were expanded above 0.001 frequency mostly also appeared in blood. The model flagged ophthalmopathy progression at 65% to 71% sensitivity and 72.22% specificity.

For repertoire sequencing, the TCR beta CDR3 regions were amplified from RNA transcripts. Second-round multiplex PCR came after first-round RT-PCR with HTBI primers. TCRdb fed the multiplex PCR reads into MiXCR, producing one record per CDR3 protein. The data show 350,000 or so distinct CDR3 sequences, with about 17% seen just once and 12% held by the top ten. Germline V lookup: CDR1 GTSNPN, CDR2 SVGIG (reference sequence). Deletions cut 5 bases from V and 6 bases from J, with 10 bases between. The CDR3 is 12 residues long. In this cohort, patients with other autoimmune diseases, uncontrolled infections, pregnancy or lactation were excluded. The authors used Ficoll-Paque density gradient centrifugation to separate PBMCs. The input was approximately 10 ml of fresh peripheral blood. This clonotype was observed many times. Its antigen is still unknown.

The J gene is TRBJ2-2, the V gene TRBV30; tentative D call: TRBD1 (5 bases). The clonotype was recovered from an adult man with Graves' ophthalmopathy. The sequenced sample consisted of peripheral blood. CDR3 nucleotides: TGTGCCTGGTTACAGGTCCCCGGGGAGCTGTTTTTT. Amino acid sequence: CAWLQVPGELFF. Supplemented by reference TRBV30 and TRBJ2-2, the full variable domain reads SQTIHQWPATLVQPVGSPLSLECTVEGTSNPNLYWYRQAAGRGLQLLFYSVGIGQISSEVPQNLSASRPQDRQFILSSKKLLLSDSGFYLCAWLQVPGELFFGEGSRLTVL.